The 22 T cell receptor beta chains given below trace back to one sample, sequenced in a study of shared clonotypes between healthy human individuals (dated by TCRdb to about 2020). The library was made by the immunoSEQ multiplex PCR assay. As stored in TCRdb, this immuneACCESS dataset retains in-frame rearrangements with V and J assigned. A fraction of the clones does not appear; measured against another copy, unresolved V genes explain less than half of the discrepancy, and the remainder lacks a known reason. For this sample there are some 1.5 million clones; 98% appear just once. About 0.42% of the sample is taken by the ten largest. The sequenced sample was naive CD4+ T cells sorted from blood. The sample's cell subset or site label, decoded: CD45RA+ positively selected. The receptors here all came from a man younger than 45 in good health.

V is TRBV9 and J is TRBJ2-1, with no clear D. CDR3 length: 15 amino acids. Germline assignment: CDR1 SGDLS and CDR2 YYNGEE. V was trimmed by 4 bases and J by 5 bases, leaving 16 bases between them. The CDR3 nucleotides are TGTGCCAGCAGCAAAAGGGCCCAACCCGACAATGAGCAGTTCTTC. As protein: CASSKRAQPDNEQFF.

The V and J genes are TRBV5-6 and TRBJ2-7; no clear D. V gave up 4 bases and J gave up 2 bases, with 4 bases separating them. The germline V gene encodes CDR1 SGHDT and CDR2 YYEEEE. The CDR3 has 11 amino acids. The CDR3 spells CASSVPYEQYF. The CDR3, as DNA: TGTGCCAGCAGCGTCCCCTACGAGCAGTACTTC.

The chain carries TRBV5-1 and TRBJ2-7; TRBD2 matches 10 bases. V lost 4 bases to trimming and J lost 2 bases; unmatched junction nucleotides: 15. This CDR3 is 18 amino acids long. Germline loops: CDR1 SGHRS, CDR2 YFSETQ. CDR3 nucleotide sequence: TGCGCCAGCAGCGGTGGAGCGGGAGGGCCTATATCCCCCTACGAGCAGTACTTC. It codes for CASSGGAGGPISPYEQYF.

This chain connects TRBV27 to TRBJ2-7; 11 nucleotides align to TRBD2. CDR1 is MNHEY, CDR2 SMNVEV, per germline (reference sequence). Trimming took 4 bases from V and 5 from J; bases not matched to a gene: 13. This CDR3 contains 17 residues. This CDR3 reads CASSSSEPTSGIHEQYF. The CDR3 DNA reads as TGTGCCAGCAGTTCCTCAGAACCGACTAGCGGGATCCACGAGCAGTACTTC.

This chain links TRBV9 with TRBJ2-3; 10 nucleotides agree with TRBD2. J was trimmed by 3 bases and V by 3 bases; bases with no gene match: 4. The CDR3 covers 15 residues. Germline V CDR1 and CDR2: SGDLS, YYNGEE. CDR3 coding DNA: TGTGCCAGCAGCGAGCGGGAGGGAAGGACAGATACGCAGTATTTT. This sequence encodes CASSEREGRTDTQYF.

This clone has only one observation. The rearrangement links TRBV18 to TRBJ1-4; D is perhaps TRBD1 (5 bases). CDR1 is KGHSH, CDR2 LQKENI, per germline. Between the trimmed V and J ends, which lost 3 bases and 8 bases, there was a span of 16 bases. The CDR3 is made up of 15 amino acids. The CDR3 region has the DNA TGTGCCAGCTCACCCCCCGACAGAGTGGGGGAAAAACTGTTTTTT. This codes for CASSPPDRVGEKLFF.

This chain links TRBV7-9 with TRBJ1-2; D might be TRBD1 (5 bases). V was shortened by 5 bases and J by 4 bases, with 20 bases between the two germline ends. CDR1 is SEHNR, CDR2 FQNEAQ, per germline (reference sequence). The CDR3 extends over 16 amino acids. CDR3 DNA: TGTGCCAGCAGCCTAGAACCGGGACGCCCCTTCTATGGCTACACCTTC. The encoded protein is CASSLEPGRPFYGYTF.

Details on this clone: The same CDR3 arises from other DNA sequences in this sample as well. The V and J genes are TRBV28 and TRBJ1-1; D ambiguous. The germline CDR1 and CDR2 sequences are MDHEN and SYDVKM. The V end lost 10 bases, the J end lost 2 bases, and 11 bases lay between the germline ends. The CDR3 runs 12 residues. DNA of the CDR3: TGTGCCACAGATGGGGTTAACACTGAAGCTTTCTTT. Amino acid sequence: CATDGVNTEAFF.

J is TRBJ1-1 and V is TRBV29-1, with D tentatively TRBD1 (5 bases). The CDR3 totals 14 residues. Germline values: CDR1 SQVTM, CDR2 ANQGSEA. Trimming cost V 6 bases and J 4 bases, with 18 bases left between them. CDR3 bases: TGCAGCGTCTCTGGGACCGCGGCGGGCACTGAAGCTTTCTTT. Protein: CSVSGTAAGTEAFF.

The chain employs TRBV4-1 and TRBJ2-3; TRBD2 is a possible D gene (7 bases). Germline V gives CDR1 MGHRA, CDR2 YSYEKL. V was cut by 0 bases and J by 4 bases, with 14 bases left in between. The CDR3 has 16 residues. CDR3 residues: CASSQDWGGASDTQYF. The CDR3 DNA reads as TGCGCCAGCAGCCAAGATTGGGGGGGCGCGTCAGATACGCAGTATTTT.

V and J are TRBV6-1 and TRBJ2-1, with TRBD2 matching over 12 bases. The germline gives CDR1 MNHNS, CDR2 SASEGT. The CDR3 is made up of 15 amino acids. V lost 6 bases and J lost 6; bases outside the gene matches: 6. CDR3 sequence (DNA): TGTGCCAGCAGCGCACGACTAGCGGGAGTCAATGAGCAGTTCTTC. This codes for CASSARLAGVNEQFF.

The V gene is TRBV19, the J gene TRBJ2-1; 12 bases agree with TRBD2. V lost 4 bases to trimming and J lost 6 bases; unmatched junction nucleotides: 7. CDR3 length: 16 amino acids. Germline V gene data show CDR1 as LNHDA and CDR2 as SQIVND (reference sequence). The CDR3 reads CASSTPLAGGLNEQFF. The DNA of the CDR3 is TGTGCCAGTAGTACGCCCCTAGCGGGAGGGCTCAATGAGCAGTTCTTC.

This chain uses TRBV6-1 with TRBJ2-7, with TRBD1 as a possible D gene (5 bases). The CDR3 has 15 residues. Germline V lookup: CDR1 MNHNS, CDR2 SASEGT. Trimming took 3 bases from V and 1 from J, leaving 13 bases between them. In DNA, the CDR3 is TGTGCCAGCAGTGAGCTCAGGGTGGGGTCCTACGAGCAGTACTTC. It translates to CASSELRVGSYEQYF.

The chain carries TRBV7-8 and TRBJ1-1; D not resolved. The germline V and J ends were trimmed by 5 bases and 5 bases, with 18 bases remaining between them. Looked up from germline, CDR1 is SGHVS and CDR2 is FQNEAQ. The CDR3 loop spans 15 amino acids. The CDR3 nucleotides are TGTGCCAGCAGCACTCGACCCGGAGAGCAGACTGAAGCTTTCTTT. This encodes CASSTRPGEQTEAFF.

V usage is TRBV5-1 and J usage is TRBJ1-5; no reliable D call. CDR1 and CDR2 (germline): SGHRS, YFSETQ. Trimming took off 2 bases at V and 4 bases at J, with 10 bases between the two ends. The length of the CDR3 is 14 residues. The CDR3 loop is CASSLQPDNQPQHF. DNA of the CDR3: TGCGCCAGCAGCTTACAGCCGGATAATCAGCCCCAGCATTTT.

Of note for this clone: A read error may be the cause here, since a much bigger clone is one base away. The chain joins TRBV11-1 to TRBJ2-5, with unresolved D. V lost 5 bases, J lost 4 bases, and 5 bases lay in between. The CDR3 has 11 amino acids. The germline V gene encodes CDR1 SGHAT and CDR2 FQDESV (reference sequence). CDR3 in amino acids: CASSIGETQYF. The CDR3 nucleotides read TGTGCCAGCAGCATAGGAGAGACCCAGTACTTC. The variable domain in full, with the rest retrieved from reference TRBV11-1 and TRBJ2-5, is EAEVAQSPRYKITEKSQAVAFWCDPISGHATLYWYRQILGQGPELLVQFQDESVVDDSQLPKDRFSAERLKGVDSTLKIQPAELGDSAMYLCASSIGETQYFGPGTRLLVL.

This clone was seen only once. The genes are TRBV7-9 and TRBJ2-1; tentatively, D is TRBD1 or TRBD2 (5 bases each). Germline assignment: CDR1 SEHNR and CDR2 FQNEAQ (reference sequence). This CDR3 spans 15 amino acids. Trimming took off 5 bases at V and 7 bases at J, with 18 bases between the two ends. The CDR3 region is CASSVPGQGVNEQFF. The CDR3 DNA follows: TGTGCCAGCAGCGTCCCGGGGCAGGGTGTTAATGAGCAGTTCTTC.

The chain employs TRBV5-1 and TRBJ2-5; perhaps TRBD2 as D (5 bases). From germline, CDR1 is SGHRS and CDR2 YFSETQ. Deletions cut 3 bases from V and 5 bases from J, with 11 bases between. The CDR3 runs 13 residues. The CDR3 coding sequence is TGCGCCAGCAGCTGGAGTGGCGGGGAGACCCAGTACTTC. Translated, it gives CASSWSGGETQYF.

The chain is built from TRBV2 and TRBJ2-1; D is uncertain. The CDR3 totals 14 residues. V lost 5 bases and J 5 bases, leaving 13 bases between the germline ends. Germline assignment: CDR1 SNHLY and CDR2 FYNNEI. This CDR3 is CASSSISLHNEQFF. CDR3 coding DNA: TGTGCCAGCAGTTCCATTTCCCTCCACAATGAGCAGTTCTTC. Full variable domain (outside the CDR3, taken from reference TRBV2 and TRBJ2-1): EPEVTQTPSHQVTQMGQEVILRCVPISNHLYFYWYRQILGQKVEFLVSFYNNEISEKSEIFDDQFSVERPDGSNFTLKIRSTKLEDSAMYFCASSSISLHNEQFFGPGTRLTVL.

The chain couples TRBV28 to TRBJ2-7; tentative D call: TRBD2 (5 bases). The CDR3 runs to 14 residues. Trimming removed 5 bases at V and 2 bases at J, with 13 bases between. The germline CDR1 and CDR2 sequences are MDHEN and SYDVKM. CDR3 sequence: CASSPTAGAYEQYF. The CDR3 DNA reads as TGTGCCAGCAGTCCTACGGCGGGTGCCTACGAGCAGTACTTC.

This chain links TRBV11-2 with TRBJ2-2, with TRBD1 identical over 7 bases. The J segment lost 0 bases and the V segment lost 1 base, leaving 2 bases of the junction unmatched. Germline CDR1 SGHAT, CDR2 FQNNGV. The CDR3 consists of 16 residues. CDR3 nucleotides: TGTGCCAGCAGCTTAGGACAGGGCGCGAACACCGGGGAGCTGTTTTTT. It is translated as CASSLGQGANTGELFF.

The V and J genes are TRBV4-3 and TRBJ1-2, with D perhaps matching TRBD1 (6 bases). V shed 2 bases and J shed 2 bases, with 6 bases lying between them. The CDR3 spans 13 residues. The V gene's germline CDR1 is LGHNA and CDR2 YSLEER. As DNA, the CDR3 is TGCGCCAGCAGCCAAACAGGGAACTATGGCTACACCTTC. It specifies CASSQTGNYGYTF.